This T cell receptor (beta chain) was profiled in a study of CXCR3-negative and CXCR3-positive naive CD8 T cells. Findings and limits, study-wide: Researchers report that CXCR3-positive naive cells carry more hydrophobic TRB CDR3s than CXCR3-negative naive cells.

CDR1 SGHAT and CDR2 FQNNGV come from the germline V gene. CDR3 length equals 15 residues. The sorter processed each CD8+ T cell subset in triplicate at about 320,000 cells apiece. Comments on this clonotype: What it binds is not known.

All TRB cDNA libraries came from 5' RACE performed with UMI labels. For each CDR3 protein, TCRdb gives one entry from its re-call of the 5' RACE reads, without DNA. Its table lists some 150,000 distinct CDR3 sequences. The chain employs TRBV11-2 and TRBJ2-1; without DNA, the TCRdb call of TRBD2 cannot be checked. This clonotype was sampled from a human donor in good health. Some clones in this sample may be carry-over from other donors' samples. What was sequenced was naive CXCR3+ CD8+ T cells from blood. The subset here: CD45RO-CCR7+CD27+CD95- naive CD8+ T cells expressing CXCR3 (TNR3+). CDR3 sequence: CASSIGTSAYNEQFF.